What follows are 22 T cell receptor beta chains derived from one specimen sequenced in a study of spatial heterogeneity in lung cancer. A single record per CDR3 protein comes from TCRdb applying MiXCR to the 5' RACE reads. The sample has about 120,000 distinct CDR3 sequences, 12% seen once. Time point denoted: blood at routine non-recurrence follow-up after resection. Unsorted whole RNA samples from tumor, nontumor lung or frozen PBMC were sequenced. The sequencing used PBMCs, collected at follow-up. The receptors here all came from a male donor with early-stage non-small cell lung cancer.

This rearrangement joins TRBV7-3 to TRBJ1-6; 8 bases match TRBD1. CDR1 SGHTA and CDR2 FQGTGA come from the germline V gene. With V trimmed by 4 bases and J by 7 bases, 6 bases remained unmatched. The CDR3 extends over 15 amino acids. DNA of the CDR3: TGTGCCAGCAGCTCCACAGGGGGTAGGAATTCACCCCTCCACTTT. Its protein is CASSSTGGRNSPLHF. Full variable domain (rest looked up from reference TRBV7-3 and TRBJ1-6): GAGVSQTPSNKVTEKGKYVELRCDPISGHTALYWYRQSLGQGPEFLIYFQGTGAADDSGLPNDRFFAVRPEGSVSTLKIQRTERGDSAVYLCASSSTGGRNSPLHFGNGTRLTVT.

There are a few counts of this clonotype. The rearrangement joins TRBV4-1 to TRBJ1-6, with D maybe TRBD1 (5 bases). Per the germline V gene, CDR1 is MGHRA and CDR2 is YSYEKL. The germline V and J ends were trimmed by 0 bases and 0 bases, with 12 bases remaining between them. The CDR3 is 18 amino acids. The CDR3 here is CASSQDLGTSSYNSPLHF. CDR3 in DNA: TGCGCCAGCAGCCAAGATCTCGGGACCAGCTCCTATAATTCACCCCTCCACTTT.

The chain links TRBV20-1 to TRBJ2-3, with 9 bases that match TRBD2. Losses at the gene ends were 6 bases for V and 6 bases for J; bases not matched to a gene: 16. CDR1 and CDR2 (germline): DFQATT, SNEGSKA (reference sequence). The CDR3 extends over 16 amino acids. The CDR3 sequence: CSALVAGVTIRDTQYF. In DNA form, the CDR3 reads TGCAGTGCCCTGGTAGCGGGGGTTACCATCAGGGATACGCAGTATTTT.

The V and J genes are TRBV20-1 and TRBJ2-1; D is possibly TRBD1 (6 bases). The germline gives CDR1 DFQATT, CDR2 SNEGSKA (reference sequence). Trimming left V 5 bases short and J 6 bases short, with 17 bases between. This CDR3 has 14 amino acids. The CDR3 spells CSAEQGSGFNEQFF. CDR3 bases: TGCAGTGCTGAACAGGGTTCGGGCTTCAATGAGCAGTTCTTC.

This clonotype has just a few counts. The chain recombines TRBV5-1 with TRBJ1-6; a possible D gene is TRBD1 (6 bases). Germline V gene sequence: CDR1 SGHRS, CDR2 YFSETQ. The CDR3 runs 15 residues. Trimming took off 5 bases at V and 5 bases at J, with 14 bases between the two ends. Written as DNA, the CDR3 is TGCGCCAGCAGGGTCGGGGGCGCCGATAATTCACCCCTCCACTTT. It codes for CASRVGGADNSPLHF.

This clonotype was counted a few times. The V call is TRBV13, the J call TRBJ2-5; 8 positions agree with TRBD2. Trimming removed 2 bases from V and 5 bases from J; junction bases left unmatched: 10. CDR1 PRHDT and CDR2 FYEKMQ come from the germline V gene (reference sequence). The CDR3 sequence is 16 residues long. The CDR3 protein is CASSLQGRLARETQYF. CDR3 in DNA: TGTGCCAGCAGCTTACAAGGGCGACTAGCGCGCGAGACCCAGTACTTC.

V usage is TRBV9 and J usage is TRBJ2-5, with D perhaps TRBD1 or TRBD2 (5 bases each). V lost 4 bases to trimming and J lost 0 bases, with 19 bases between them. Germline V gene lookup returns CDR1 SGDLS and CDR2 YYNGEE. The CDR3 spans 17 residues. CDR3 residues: CASSSSREGPYQETQYF. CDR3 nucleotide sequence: TGTGCCAGCAGCTCAAGCCGTGAGGGGCCGTACCAAGAGACCCAGTACTTC.

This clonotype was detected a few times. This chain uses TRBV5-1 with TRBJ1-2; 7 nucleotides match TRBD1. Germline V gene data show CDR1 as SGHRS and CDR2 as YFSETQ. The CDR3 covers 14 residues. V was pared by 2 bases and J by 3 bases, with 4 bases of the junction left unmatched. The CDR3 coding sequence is TGCGCCAGCAGCTTTACCGGACAGGACTATGGCTACACCTTC. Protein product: CASSFTGQDYGYTF. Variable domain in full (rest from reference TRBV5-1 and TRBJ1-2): KAGVTQTPRYLIKTRGQQVTLSCSPISGHRSVSWYQQTPGQGLQFLFEYFSETQRNKGNFPGRFSGRQFSNSRSEMNVSTLELGDSALYLCASSFTGQDYGYTFGSGTRLTVV.

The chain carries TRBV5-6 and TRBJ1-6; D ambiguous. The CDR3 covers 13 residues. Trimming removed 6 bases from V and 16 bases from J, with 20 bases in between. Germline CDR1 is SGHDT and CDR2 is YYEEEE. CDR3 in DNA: TGTGCCAGCACCACACTAGACGCCAACTCTCTCCACTTT. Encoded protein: CASTTLDANSLHF.

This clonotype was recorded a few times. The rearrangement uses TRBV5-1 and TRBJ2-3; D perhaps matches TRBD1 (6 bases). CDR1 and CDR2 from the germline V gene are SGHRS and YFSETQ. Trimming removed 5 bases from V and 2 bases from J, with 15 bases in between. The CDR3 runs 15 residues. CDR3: CASSRGQDPTDTQYF. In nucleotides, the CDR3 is TGCGCCAGCAGTAGGGGACAAGACCCCACAGATACGCAGTATTTT.

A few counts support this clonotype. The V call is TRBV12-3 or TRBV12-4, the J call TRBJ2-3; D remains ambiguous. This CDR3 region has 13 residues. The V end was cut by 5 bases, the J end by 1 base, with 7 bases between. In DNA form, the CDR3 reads TGTGCCAGCAGTCCCCGCCGCACAGATACGCAGTATTTT. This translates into CASSPRRTDTQYF.

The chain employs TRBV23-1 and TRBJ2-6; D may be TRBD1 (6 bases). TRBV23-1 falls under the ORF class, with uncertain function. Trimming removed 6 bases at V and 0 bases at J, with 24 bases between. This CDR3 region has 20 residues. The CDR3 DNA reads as TGCGCCAGCAGACGGCATAAGCTAGACCAGGGGAGCTCTGGGGCCAACGTCCTGACTTTC. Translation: CASRRHKLDQGSSGANVLTF.

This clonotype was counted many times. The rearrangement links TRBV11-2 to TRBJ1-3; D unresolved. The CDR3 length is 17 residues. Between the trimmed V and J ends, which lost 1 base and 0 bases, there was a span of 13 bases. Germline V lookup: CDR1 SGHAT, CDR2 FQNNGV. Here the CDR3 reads CASSLGIRLFSGNTIYF. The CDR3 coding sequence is TGTGCCAGCAGCTTAGGGATCAGGCTCTTCTCTGGAAACACCATATATTTT.

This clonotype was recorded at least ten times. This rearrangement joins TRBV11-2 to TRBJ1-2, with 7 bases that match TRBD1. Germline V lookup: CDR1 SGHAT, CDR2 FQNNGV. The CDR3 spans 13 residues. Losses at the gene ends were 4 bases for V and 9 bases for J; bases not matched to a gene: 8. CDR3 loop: CASSSGTALSYTF. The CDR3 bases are TGTGCCAGCAGCTCCGGGACAGCCCTCAGCTACACCTTC.

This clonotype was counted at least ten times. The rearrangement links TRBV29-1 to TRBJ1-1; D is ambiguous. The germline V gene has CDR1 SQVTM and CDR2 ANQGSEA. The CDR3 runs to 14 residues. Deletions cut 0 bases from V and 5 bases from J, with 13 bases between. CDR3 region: CSVEDQPPTTEAFF. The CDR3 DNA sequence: TGCAGCGTTGAAGATCAACCCCCCACGACTGAAGCTTTCTTT.

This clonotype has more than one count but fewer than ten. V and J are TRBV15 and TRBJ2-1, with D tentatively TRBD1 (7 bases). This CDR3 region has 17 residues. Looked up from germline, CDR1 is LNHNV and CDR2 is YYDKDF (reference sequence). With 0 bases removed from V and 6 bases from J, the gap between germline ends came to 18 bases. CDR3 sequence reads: CATSRDRGTATPNEQFF. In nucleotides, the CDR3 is TGTGCCACCAGCAGAGATCGCGGGACAGCTACTCCCAATGAGCAGTTCTTC.

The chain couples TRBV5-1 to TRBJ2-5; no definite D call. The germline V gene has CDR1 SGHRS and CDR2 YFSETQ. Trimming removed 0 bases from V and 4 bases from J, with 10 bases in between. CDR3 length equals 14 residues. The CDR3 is CASSLEGNGETQYF. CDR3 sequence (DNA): TGCGCCAGCAGCTTGGAAGGGAATGGAGAGACCCAGTACTTC.

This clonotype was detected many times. The CDR3 is CASSWAAGRAEEAFF. As DNA, the CDR3 is TGTGCCAGCAGCTGGGCAGCGGGGCGCGCGGAAGAAGCTTTCTTT. This chain links TRBV5-5 with TRBJ1-1, with D perhaps TRBD1 (5 bases). The germline V gene has CDR1 SGHKS and CDR2 YYEKEE (reference sequence). CDR3 length: 15 residues. V was trimmed by 3 bases and J by 8 bases, leaving 20 bases between them. The entire variable domain, with the rest obtained from reference TRBV5-5 and TRBJ1-1, is as follows: DAGVTQSPTHLIKTRGQQVTLRCSPISGHKSVSWYQQVLGQGPQFIFQYYEKEERGRGNFPDRFSARQFPNYSSELNVNALLLGDSALYLCASSWAAGRAEEAFFGQGTRLTVV.

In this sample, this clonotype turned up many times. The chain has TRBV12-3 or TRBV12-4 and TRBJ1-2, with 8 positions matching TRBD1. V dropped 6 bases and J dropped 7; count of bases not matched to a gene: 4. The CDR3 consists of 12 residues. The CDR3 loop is CASSPTGVGYTF. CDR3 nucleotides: TGTGCCAGCAGCCCGACAGGGGTTGGCTACACCTTC.

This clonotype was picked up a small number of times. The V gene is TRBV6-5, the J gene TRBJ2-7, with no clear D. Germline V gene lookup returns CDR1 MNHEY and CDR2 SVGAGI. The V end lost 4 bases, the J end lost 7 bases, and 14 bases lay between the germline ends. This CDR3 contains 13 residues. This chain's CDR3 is CASSLGYLGEQYF. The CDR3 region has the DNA TGTGCCAGCAGTTTGGGGTACCTTGGGGAGCAGTACTTC.

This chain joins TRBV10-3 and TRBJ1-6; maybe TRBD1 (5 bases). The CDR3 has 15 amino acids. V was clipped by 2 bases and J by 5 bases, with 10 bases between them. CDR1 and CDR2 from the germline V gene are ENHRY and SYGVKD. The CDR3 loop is CAISEGTADNSPLHF. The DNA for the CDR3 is TGTGCCATCAGTGAGGGGACGGCCGATAATTCACCCCTCCACTTT.

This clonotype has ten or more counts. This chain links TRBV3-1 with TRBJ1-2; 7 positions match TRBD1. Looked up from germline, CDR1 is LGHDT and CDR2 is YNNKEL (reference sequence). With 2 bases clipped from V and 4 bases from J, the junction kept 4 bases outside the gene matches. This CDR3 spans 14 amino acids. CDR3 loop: CASSQYRGGYGYTF. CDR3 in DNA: TGTGCCAGCAGCCAATACAGGGGAGGCTATGGCTACACCTTC. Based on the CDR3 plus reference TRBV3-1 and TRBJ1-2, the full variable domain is DTAVSQTPKYLVTQMGNDKSIKCEQNLGHDTMYWYKQDSKKFLKIMFSYNNKELIINETVPNRFSPKSPDKAHLNLHINSLELGDSAVYFCASSQYRGGYGYTFGSGTRLTVV.